The 30 T cell receptor beta chains below all came from one sample that was sequenced in a study of blood T cell repertoires in COVID-19. Assay: immunoSEQ multiplex PCR; the TCRdb copy retains only in-frame clones and omits some. This repertoire shows 200,000 or so clones, around 83% found once; its top ten account for about 1.3%. Specimen: PBMCs or T cells enriched from blood (not recorded which). These receptors were collected from a middle-aged woman with acute COVID-19.

V usage is TRBV9 and J usage is TRBJ1-2; the match to TRBD1 covers 8 bases. V was clipped by 4 bases and J by 4 bases; unmatched bases: 12. This CDR3 is built from 16 residues. CDR1 and CDR2 from the germline V gene are SGDLS and YYNGEE. The CDR3 DNA reads as TGTGCCAGCAGCCCTCGGTCAGGGGGCGGGGGCTATGGCTACACCTTC. This gives the protein CASSPRSGGGGYGYTF.

The table lists this clone with a few counts. V gene TRBV28 combines with J gene TRBJ1-1, with a tentative D call TRBD1 (6 bases). Trimming stripped 6 bases from V and 0 bases from J, with 14 bases between. The CDR3 is made up of 15 amino acids. CDR1 MDHEN and CDR2 SYDVKM come from the germline V gene. CDR3 protein: CASRFRGGLNTEAFF. CDR3 bases: TGTGCCAGCAGATTTCGGGGGGGGCTGAACACTGAAGCTTTCTTT.

The V gene is TRBV2, the J gene TRBJ2-1, with TRBD2 identical over 7 bases. In germline, CDR1 is SNHLY, CDR2 FYNNEI. This CDR3 has 16 residues. With 6 bases clipped from V and 4 bases from J, the junction kept 12 bases outside the gene matches. CDR3 residues: CASRASGQPRYNEQFF. The DNA for the CDR3 is TGTGCCAGCAGGGCTAGCGGACAACCCCGATACAATGAGCAGTTCTTC. The whole variable domain, filled in from reference TRBV2 and TRBJ2-1, reads EPEVTQTPSHQVTQMGQEVILRCVPISNHLYFYWYRQILGQKVEFLVSFYNNEISEKSEIFDDQFSVERPDGSNFTLKIRSTKLEDSAMYFCASRASGQPRYNEQFFGPGTRLTVL.

This clone was detected once. The chain recombines TRBV7-3 with TRBJ2-1, with 11 nucleotides matching TRBD2. With 5 bases clipped from V and 6 bases from J, the junction kept 9 bases outside the gene matches. The germline gives CDR1 SGHTA, CDR2 FQGTGA. CDR3 length: 16 residues. DNA for the CDR3: TGTGCCAGCAGCAAAAATAGCGGGGGGGCCTCCAATGAGCAGTTCTTC. It codes for CASSKNSGGASNEQFF.

This sequence joins TRBV19 and TRBJ1-2; TRBD1 matches 12 bases. The germline CDR1 and CDR2 sequences are LNHDA and SQIVND (reference sequence). This CDR3 contains 15 residues. V was pared by 6 bases and J by 7 bases, with 9 bases of the junction left unmatched. CDR3 sequence: CASRQAGTGGSGYTF. In DNA form, the CDR3 reads TGTGCCAGTAGACAAGCCGGGACAGGGGGCAGTGGCTACACCTTC.

The rearrangement links TRBV18 to TRBJ2-7; 10 bases fit TRBD1. Looked up from germline, CDR1 is KGHSH and CDR2 is LQKENI. The ends lost 4 bases at V and 1 base at J; junction bases unmatched: 7. The CDR3 covers 16 residues. The CDR3 DNA is TGTGCCAGCTCACGTACCGGGACAGGGGAATCCTACGAGCAGTACTTC. Amino acids: CASSRTGTGESYEQYF.

This chain connects TRBV6-1 to TRBJ1-2; D remains unclear. CDR1 and CDR2 from the germline V gene are MNHNS and SASEGT. The length of the CDR3 is 13 residues. Trimming removed 2 bases at V and 4 bases at J, with 8 bases between. CDR3 DNA: TGTGCCAGCAGTGAATCGGGGAGCTATGGCTACACCTTC. Protein sequence: CASSESGSYGYTF.

The chain employs TRBV18 and TRBJ1-5; D uncertain. The V gene lost 6 bases and the J gene lost 6 bases, with 15 bases spanning the gap. The germline CDR1 and CDR2 sequences are KGHSH and LQKENI. CDR3 length: 14 residues. The CDR3 DNA is TGTGCCAGCTCCCCGAGTGCGGAGGCTCAGCCCCAGCATTTT. It yields the protein CASSPSAEAQPQHF.

The chain carries TRBV28 and TRBJ1-4; a weak D match, TRBD1 (6 bases). Germline loops: CDR1 MDHEN, CDR2 SYDVKM. Trimming cost V 3 bases and J 4 bases, with 9 bases left between them. This CDR3 has 14 residues. The CDR3 DNA follows: TGTGCCAGCAGTTTTGGACAGATTAATGAAAAACTGTTTTTT. Residues: CASSFGQINEKLFF.

The CDR3 sequence: CASSPGRDRVGNQPQHF. In DNA, the CDR3 is TGTGCCAGCAGCCCAGGTCGGGACAGGGTGGGCAATCAGCCCCAGCATTTT. This chain joins TRBV5-5 and TRBJ1-5, with TRBD1 matching 9 bases. Germline CDR1 SGHKS, CDR2 YYEKEE (reference sequence). This CDR3 comprises 17 residues. Losses at the gene ends were 4 bases for V and 2 bases for J; bases not matched to a gene: 10.

This clone was counted once. The chain uses TRBV3-1 (or the pseudogene TRBV3-2) and TRBJ2-7; tentatively, D is TRBD1 (7 bases). Germline V gene sequence: CDR1 LGHDT, CDR2 YNNKEL (reference sequence). Trimming shortened V by 4 bases and J by 5 bases, and 15 bases separated the two germline ends. The CDR3 contains 14 residues. CDR3 region: CASSLIGGGDEQYF. The CDR3 DNA is TGTGCCAGCAGCCTCATCGGAGGGGGCGACGAGCAGTACTTC.

This clone is a singleton in its sample. This rearrangement joins TRBV27 to TRBJ1-2; the match to TRBD1 covers 8 bases. V shed 3 bases and J 5 bases; nucleotides not matched to a gene: 8. CDR3 size: 15 residues. The germline gives CDR1 MNHEY, CDR2 SMNVEV (reference sequence). As DNA, the CDR3 is TGTGCCAGCAGTTTCCTCCCGACAGGGGCATATGGCTACACCTTC. Protein sequence: CASSFLPTGAYGYTF.

J is TRBJ1-6 and V is TRBV7-3; tentative D call: TRBD1 (5 bases). The CDR3 runs 13 residues. V lost 2 bases and J 8 bases, leaving 7 bases between the germline ends. CDR1 SGHTA and CDR2 FQGTGA come from the germline V gene. CDR3 nucleotides: TGTGCCAGCAGCTTAGGGACTTATTCACCCCTCCACTTT. Translation gives CASSLGTYSPLHF.

The chain employs TRBV5-5 and TRBJ1-4; maybe TRBD1 (5 bases). CDR1 is SGHKS, CDR2 YYEKEE, per germline (reference sequence). V gave up 5 bases and J gave up 6 bases, with 26 bases separating them. The CDR3 spans 18 residues. CDR3 in amino acids: CASSWGGTVVVKDEKLFF. CDR3 bases: TGTGCCAGCAGTTGGGGCGGGACCGTAGTTGTTAAGGATGAAAAACTGTTTTTT.

The chain links TRBV10-2 to TRBJ2-1; 10 nucleotides match TRBD1. The germline V gene has CDR1 WSHSY and CDR2 SAAADI. The CDR3 extends over 13 amino acids. V was clipped by 6 bases and J by 5 bases; unmatched bases: 1. The CDR3 reads CASRGQGNNEQFF. The CDR3 coding sequence is TGCGCCAGCAGGGGACAGGGGAACAATGAGCAGTTCTTC.

DNA for the CDR3: TGTGCCACCAGTGATTTGGGGACAGGCACCGGGGAGCTGTTTTTT. Translated: CATSDLGTGTGELFF. The V gene is TRBV24-1, the J gene TRBJ2-2, with 8 positions matching TRBD1. This CDR3 comprises 15 residues. Germline-derived CDR1 and CDR2 are KGHDR and SFDVKD. The J segment lost 4 bases and the V segment lost 0 bases, leaving 0 bases of the junction unmatched.

This clone was found once. V and J are TRBV9 and TRBJ1-5; no firm D call. The CDR3 sequence is 19 residues long. V lost 4 bases and J lost 0, with 23 bases in between. CDR1 and CDR2 from the germline V gene are SGDLS and YYNGEE. The CDR3 spells CASSPPPSRGLNSNQPQHF. Here the CDR3 DNA reads TGTGCCAGCAGCCCGCCCCCGAGTCGCGGGTTAAATAGCAATCAGCCCCAGCATTTT.

The genes are TRBV6-2 or TRBV6-3 and TRBJ2-6, with TRBD1 matching over 8 bases. The V gene's germline CDR1 is MNHEY and CDR2 SVGEGT. This CDR3 is built from 17 residues. The J segment lost 2 bases and the V segment lost 6 bases, leaving 9 bases of the junction unmatched. The CDR3 reads CASSRTGRSTGANVLTF. The CDR3 DNA reads as TGTGCCAGCAGCCGGACAGGGAGAAGCACTGGGGCCAACGTCCTGACTTTC.

This sequence joins TRBV4-1 and TRBJ2-5; 11 bases fit TRBD2. V gave up 0 bases and J gave up 5 bases; unmatched junction bases: 8. In germline, CDR1 is MGHRA, CDR2 YSYEKL. This CDR3 spans 17 amino acids. This chain's CDR3 is CASSQDPRSSGGETQYF. CDR3 in DNA: TGCGCCAGCAGCCAAGATCCCCGGTCTAGCGGGGGGGAGACCCAGTACTTC.

The rearrangement links TRBV19 to TRBJ2-1; 9 nucleotides match TRBD1. This CDR3 spans 15 amino acids. The germline V gene encodes CDR1 LNHDA and CDR2 SQIVND (reference sequence). V gave up 4 bases and J gave up 5 bases; unmatched junction bases: 6. CDR3 bases: TGTGCCAGTAGTACGTGGGGACAGGGCGACAATGAGCAGTTCTTC. Protein product: CASSTWGQGDNEQFF.

The chain links TRBV29-1 to TRBJ2-7, with 7 bases lining up with TRBD1. With 7 bases clipped from V and 4 bases from J, the junction kept 4 bases outside the gene matches. CDR1 and CDR2 from the germline V gene are SQVTM and ANQGSEA. The CDR3 totals 11 residues. DNA of the CDR3: TGCAGCGCATCCAGGGGGTACGAGCAGTACTTC. Its protein is CSASRGYEQYF.

The rearrangement uses TRBV3-1 (or the pseudogene TRBV3-2) and TRBJ1-6; no reliable D call. There are 17 residues in the CDR3. Germline loops: CDR1 LGHDT, CDR2 YNNKEL (reference sequence). V was cut by 0 bases and J by 3 bases, with 12 bases left in between. The CDR3: CASSQEGTEVYNSPLHF. The CDR3 bases are TGTGCCAGCAGCCAAGAAGGTACAGAAGTCTATAATTCACCCCTCCACTTT.

For the CDR3, the DNA is TGTGCCAGTAGTATATACCCAGGGATGAGGAAAAACACTGAAGCTTTCTTT. Translated, it gives CASSIYPGMRKNTEAFF. This rearrangement joins TRBV19 to TRBJ1-1; D is possibly TRBD1 (5 bases). Germline V gene lookup returns CDR1 LNHDA and CDR2 SQIVND (reference sequence). Deletions cut 2 bases from V and 2 bases from J, with 18 bases between. There are 17 residues in the CDR3.

This clone was seen at least ten times. The chain links TRBV3-1 (or the pseudogene TRBV3-2) to TRBJ2-1, with unresolved D. The CDR3 covers 14 residues. In germline, CDR1 is LGHDT, CDR2 YNNKEL (reference sequence). V lost 1 base to trimming and J lost 10 bases, with 14 bases between them. CDR3 DNA sequence: TGTGCCAGCAGCCAAGGTTTAGGAGTTGACGAGCAGTTCTTC. Protein: CASSQGLGVDEQFF.

The chain combines TRBV4-1 with TRBJ1-1; unclear D gene. The V gene's germline CDR1 is MGHRA and CDR2 YSYEKL. The CDR3 totals 13 residues. V was pared by 0 bases and J by 11 bases, with 13 bases between. CDR3 loop: CASSQDRRGPAFF. CDR3 nucleotides: TGCGCCAGCAGCCAAGATCGCCGGGGTCCTGCTTTCTTT.

The V call is TRBV3-1 (or the pseudogene TRBV3-2), the J call TRBJ2-5; 7 bases agree with TRBD2. After removal of 1 base from V and 4 bases from J, the junction contained 6 bases not matched to a gene. This CDR3 is built from 15 residues. Germline V gene sequence: CDR1 LGHDT, CDR2 YNNKEL (reference sequence). Here the CDR3 DNA reads TGTGCCAGCAGCCAAGGCCAGGGAGGGGCAGAGACCCAGTACTTC. Residues: CASSQGQGGAETQYF.

This chain links TRBV9 with TRBJ1-5, with D perhaps TRBD1 (6 bases). V was trimmed by 3 bases and J by 10 bases, leaving 14 bases between them. From germline, CDR1 is SGDLS and CDR2 YYNGEE. CDR3 length: 13 residues. The CDR3 sequence is CASSADSFSPQHF. CDR3 coding DNA: TGTGCCAGCAGCGCGGACAGTTTTTCCCCCCAGCATTTT.

The rearrangement joins TRBV5-8 to TRBJ1-2, with 7 nucleotides matching TRBD1. Germline CDR1 SGHTS, CDR2 YDEGEE. The CDR3 loop spans 15 amino acids. The ends lost 1 base at V and 7 bases at J; junction bases unmatched: 10. CDR3 coding DNA: TGTGCCAGCAGCTTGTTCGGAGGACAGGAAACTGGCTACACCTTC. The encoded protein is CASSLFGGQETGYTF.

The J gene is TRBJ1-1, the V gene TRBV6-4; the D is unclear. CDR1 MRHNA and CDR2 SNTAGT come from the germline V gene. V lost 2 bases and J 0 bases, leaving 4 bases between the germline ends. The CDR3 contains 13 residues. Here the CDR3 reads CASSDNMNTEAFF. The CDR3 DNA reads TGTGCCAGCAGTGACAACATGAACACTGAAGCTTTCTTT.

This chain uses TRBV19 with TRBJ1-6; D is unresolved. The CDR3 runs 13 residues. The germline gives CDR1 LNHDA, CDR2 SQIVND (reference sequence). The V end lost 4 bases, the J end lost 14 bases, and 15 bases lay between the germline ends. The CDR3 nucleotides are TGTGCCAGTAGTAACCCACAGTCTTCGGCCCTCCACTTT. This encodes CASSNPQSSALHF.